The 13 T cell receptor beta chains given below trace back to one sample, sequenced in a study of blood T cell repertoires in COVID-19 (dated by TCRdb to the early 2020s). The library relied on the immunoSEQ multiplex PCR assay. The source is immuneACCESS, and TCRdb retained only in-frame sequences with V and J called. Part of the clones is not carried over; for the studies checked, unresolved V genes explain less than half of this, and the remainder is unexplained. This sample lists 50,000 to 55,000 clones; approximately 85% were detected once. The ten largest clones capture roughly 25% of the sample. Sequences were obtained from peripheral blood. These receptors were collected from an elderly woman with acute or convalescent COVID-19.

The rearrangement joins TRBV19 to TRBJ1-2; D is unresolved. Germline CDR1 reads LNHDA; CDR2 reads SQIVND (reference sequence). V shed 1 base and J shed 2 bases, with 11 bases lying between them. This CDR3 has 15 amino acids. For the CDR3, the DNA is TGTGCCAGTAGTATAGGGAACAGACCAAACTATGGCTACACCTTC. It translates to CASSIGNRPNYGYTF.

The chain is built from TRBV3-1 (or the pseudogene TRBV3-2) and TRBJ1-2; TRBD1 is a possible D gene (5 bases). The CDR3 extends over 13 amino acids. Trimming cost V 3 bases and J 8 bases, with 13 bases left between them. Looked up from germline, CDR1 is LGHDT and CDR2 is YNNKEL (reference sequence). This CDR3 is CASSQWGGRGYTF. Written as DNA, the CDR3 is TGTGCCAGCAGCCAGTGGGGGGGACGGGGCTACACCTTC.

The chain combines TRBV18 with TRBJ1-5; TRBD1 agrees at 7 bases. CDR1 and CDR2 from the germline V gene are KGHSH and LQKENI. The J segment lost 7 bases and the V segment lost 2 bases, leaving 5 bases of the junction unmatched. This CDR3 is 14 amino acids long. CDR3 sequence reads: CASSPVEGAQPQHF. The CDR3 DNA reads as TGTGCCAGCTCACCAGTAGAGGGGGCCCAGCCCCAGCATTTT.

The rearrangement joins TRBV19 to TRBJ2-2; D might be TRBD2 (5 bases). Looked up from germline, CDR1 is LNHDA and CDR2 is SQIVND (reference sequence). The V gene lost 0 bases and the J gene lost 7 bases, with 12 bases spanning the gap. This CDR3 is 15 amino acids long. CDR3 residues: CASSIEPNGIGELFF. DNA of the CDR3: TGTGCCAGTAGTATAGAACCCAACGGGATCGGGGAGCTGTTTTTT.

The chain employs TRBV25-1 and TRBJ1-5, with D tentatively TRBD1 (5 bases). Germline CDR1 MGHDK, CDR2 SYGVNS. The CDR3 covers 16 residues. CDR3 in DNA: TGTGCGGGGAGAGGGACTTCTCACGGGGGCAATCAGCCCCAGCATTTT. Protein product: CAGRGTSHGGNQPQHF.

The chain has TRBV9 and TRBJ1-2, with 8 positions matching TRBD1. CDR3 length: 12 amino acids. Germline-derived CDR1 and CDR2 are SGDLS and YYNGEE. V trimming: 4 bases; J trimming: 13 bases; junction bases outside the gene matches: 9. CDR3 residues: CASSTRTGSCTF. CDR3 bases: TGTGCCAGCAGCACCCGGACAGGGTCTTGCACCTTC.

The chain has TRBV19 and TRBJ1-1, with 7 bases that match TRBD1. V was clipped by 4 bases and J by 2 bases; unmatched bases: 7. The length of the CDR3 is 15 residues. CDR1 LNHDA and CDR2 SQIVND come from the germline V gene (reference sequence). Written as DNA, the CDR3 is TGTGCCAGTAGTAGGGGACAGTCTTTTAACACTGAAGCTTTCTTT. Its protein is CASSRGQSFNTEAFF. The full variable domain, with the rest looked up from reference TRBV19 and TRBJ1-1, is DGGITQSPKYLFRKEGQNVTLSCEQNLNHDAMYWYRQDPGQGLRLIYYSQIVNDFQKGDIAEGYSVSREKKESFPLTVTSAQKNPTAFYLCASSRGQSFNTEAFFGQGTRLTVV.

This sequence joins TRBV3-1 (or the pseudogene TRBV3-2) and TRBJ1-1, with D unresolved. The CDR3 covers 13 residues. CDR1 is LGHDT and CDR2 is YNNKEL in the germline V gene (reference sequence). Trimming took off 4 bases at V and 4 bases at J, with 10 bases between the two ends. The CDR3 coding sequence is TGTGCCAGCAGCCGAAGCGAAGGCACTGAAGCTTTCTTT. This translates into CASSRSEGTEAFF.

The chain employs TRBV5-4 and TRBJ2-1, with D perhaps matching TRBD1 (6 bases). The CDR3 covers 16 residues. The V and J ends lost 3 bases and 4 bases respectively, with 17 bases between them. In germline, CDR1 is SGHNT, CDR2 YYREEE (reference sequence). The DNA for the CDR3 is TGTGCCAGCAGCTGGGGGCACCCGAGCCAATACAATGAGCAGTTCTTC. Protein product: CASSWGHPSQYNEQFF.

The chain couples TRBV4-1 to TRBJ2-1; maybe TRBD2 (6 bases). Per the germline V gene, CDR1 is MGHRA and CDR2 is YSYEKL. Trimming took 8 bases from V and 7 from J, leaving 18 bases between them. This CDR3 region has 14 residues. CDR3: CASSNSRGGNEQFF. CDR3 in DNA: TGCGCCAGCTCGAACTCCCGTGGGGGGAATGAGCAGTTCTTC.

Only one count was recorded for this clone. CDR3 in DNA: TGTGCCATCAGTGGATCCGGGACAGGGAGCGGCTACACCTTC. It codes for CAISGSGTGSGYTF. This chain uses TRBV10-3 with TRBJ1-2, with 9 nucleotides matching TRBD1. Looked up from germline, CDR1 is ENHRY and CDR2 is SYGVKD. The CDR3 loop spans 14 amino acids. J lost 8 bases, V lost 4 bases, and 8 bases had no gene match.

V and J are TRBV5-1 and TRBJ2-3, with TRBD2 matching over 7 bases. CDR1 and CDR2 from the germline V gene are SGHRS and YFSETQ. The CDR3 runs to 15 residues. V lost 1 base and J lost 0; bases outside the gene matches: 2. In nucleotides, the CDR3 is TGCGCCAGCAGCTTGAACGGGAGGAGCACAGATACGCAGTATTTT. It codes for CASSLNGRSTDTQYF. The full variable domain, in which reference TRBV5-1 and TRBJ2-3 provide the parts outside the CDR3, is KAGVTQTPRYLIKTRGQQVTLSCSPISGHRSVSWYQQTPGQGLQFLFEYFSETQRNKGNFPGRFSGRQFSNSRSEMNVSTLELGDSALYLCASSLNGRSTDTQYFGPGTRLTVL.

The V call is TRBV5-1, the J call TRBJ2-1; 7 bases fit TRBD1. Trimming at V came to 2 bases and at J to 5 bases, leaving 10 bases not matched to a gene. CDR1 SGHRS and CDR2 YFSETQ come from the germline V gene. The CDR3 is 16 amino acids. Written as DNA, the CDR3 is TGCGCCAGCAGCTTTCGCCCGGGGCAGGGGGACAATGAGCAGTTCTTC. Its translation: CASSFRPGQGDNEQFF.